The source of this T cell receptor beta chain is a study of tumor-infiltrating lymphocytes in primary liver carcinoma. Across the whole study: Samples returned roughly 3.5 to 8 million productive TCRbeta reads, a yield that was similar across tissue types.

Germline DNA was also extracted, and blood RNA was taken from unsorted whole blood. Chronic HBV infection affected patients, none of whom had received treatment. As to this clonotype: It may be a read error: a sequence one base away is much more abundant.

J lost 15 bases, V lost 5 bases, and 15 bases had no gene match. This CDR3 has 14 amino acids. With a constant-region primer, TCR beta cDNA was made from approximately 500 ng of total RNA. It was through three nested multiplex PCR rounds of slightly modified ARM-PCR that TCR beta libraries arose. The two initial PCR rounds, nine to eleven cycles each, used TRBV1-TRBV30 forward and C-beta reverse primers. TCRdb re-derived calls from the multiplex PCR reads in MiXCR, one entry per CDR3 protein. The sample includes approximately 330,000 distinct CDR3 sequences, around three fifths of them seen just once.

This sequence originates from a man aged 35 to 55 with primary liver carcinoma and hepatitis B virus infection. Sequencing was carried out using peripheral blood. The rearrangement links TRBV12-3 or TRBV12-4 to TRBJ2-1; 8 nucleotides align to TRBD2. The CDR3 region is CASSRSGGGSVGFF. CDR3 bases: TGTGCCAGCAGTCGCAGCGGGGGCGGGTCTGTTGGGTTCTTC.